Presented here are 24 T cell receptor beta chains from one specimen sequenced in a study of blood T cell repertoires in COVID-19. Assay used: immunoSEQ multiplex PCR; TCRdb lists only in-frame clones, some missing. The profile covers more than 200,000 clones, with over 70% appearing a single time and around 8% taken by the ten largest. Sequenced material: peripheral blood. Receptors were obtained from a woman at least 80 years old with acute or convalescent COVID-19.

This clone appeared a few times. The chain combines TRBV29-1 with TRBJ1-2; maybe TRBD1 (6 bases). CDR3 length: 13 residues. V was trimmed by 7 bases and J by 3 bases, leaving 15 bases between them. Germline V lookup: CDR1 SQVTM, CDR2 ANQGSEA. This CDR3 is CSAPQGEDYGYTF. CDR3 nucleotides: TGCAGCGCTCCACAGGGAGAGGACTATGGCTACACCTTC. Based on the CDR3 plus reference TRBV29-1 and TRBJ1-2, the full variable domain is SAVISQKPSRDICQRGTSLTIQCQVDSQVTMMFWYRQQPGQSLTLIATANQGSEATYESGFVIDKFPISRPNLTFSTLTVSNMSPEDSSIYLCSAPQGEDYGYTFGSGTRLTVV.

This clone has more than one count but fewer than ten. The chain combines TRBV19 with TRBJ2-7; possibly TRBD1 for D (5 bases). V was shortened by 5 bases and J by 3 bases, with 11 bases between the two germline ends. Germline-derived CDR1 and CDR2 are LNHDA and SQIVND (reference sequence). The CDR3 consists of 13 residues. CDR3 protein: CASSSGYGYEQYF. The CDR3 nucleotides are TGTGCCAGTAGTTCAGGGTACGGCTACGAGCAGTACTTC.

The genes are TRBV5-1 and TRBJ1-4; the D gene is possibly TRBD1 (6 bases). The CDR3 is 16 amino acids. The germline CDR1 and CDR2 sequences are SGHRS and YFSETQ. V shed 0 bases and J shed 3 bases, with 12 bases lying between them. The CDR3 DNA reads TGCGCCAGCAGCTTGGGGAGGACAGCATCTAATGAAAAACTGTTTTTT. It encodes CASSLGRTASNEKLFF.

The chain has TRBV7-9 and TRBJ1-1; D gene ambiguous. V was pared by 4 bases and J by 8 bases, with 11 bases between. The CDR3 runs to 12 residues. CDR1 and CDR2 (germline): SEHNR, FQNEAQ (reference sequence). The CDR3 protein is CASSSGRGEAFF. DNA for the CDR3: TGTGCCAGCAGCTCTGGACGCGGGGAAGCTTTCTTT.

The chain joins TRBV5-1 to TRBJ1-6; D call uncertain. CDR3 length: 14 amino acids. V gave up 3 bases and J gave up 5 bases, with 9 bases separating them. CDR1 SGHRS and CDR2 YFSETQ come from the germline V gene. The CDR3 DNA follows: TGCGCCAGCAGCTCGGGTCCGAATAATTCACCCCTCCACTTT. Its translation: CASSSGPNNSPLHF.

The rearrangement uses TRBV5-5 and TRBJ2-3; D possibly corresponds to TRBD2 (6 bases). This CDR3 contains 15 residues. Trimming stripped 2 bases from V and 0 bases from J, with 10 bases between. The germline CDR1 and CDR2 sequences are SGHKS and YYEKEE (reference sequence). CDR3: CASSLDGTSTDTQYF. DNA for the CDR3: TGTGCCAGCAGCTTAGACGGGACTAGCACAGATACGCAGTATTTT. Looking up the rest from reference TRBV5-5 and TRBJ2-3 gives the full variable domain: DAGVTQSPTHLIKTRGQQVTLRCSPISGHKSVSWYQQVLGQGPQFIFQYYEKEERGRGNFPDRFSARQFPNYSSELNVNALLLGDSALYLCASSLDGTSTDTQYFGPGTRLTVL.

The chain uses TRBV3-1 (or the pseudogene TRBV3-2) and TRBJ2-1; TRBD2 matches 11 bases. Germline trimming cut 1 base from V and 4 bases from J; bases unmatched to any gene: 3. This CDR3 contains 16 residues. Germline V gives CDR1 LGHDT, CDR2 YNNKEL (reference sequence). CDR3 DNA sequence: TGTGCCAGCAGCCAAGGGGGACTAGCGGTTTACAATGAGCAGTTCTTC. This encodes CASSQGGLAVYNEQFF.

CDR3 amino acids: CASSQELAAIAYEQYF. The CDR3 bases are TGTGCCAGCAGCCAGGAACTAGCGGCTATTGCCTACGAGCAGTACTTC. V gene TRBV3-1 (or the pseudogene TRBV3-2) combines with J gene TRBJ2-7; 8 nucleotides agree with TRBD2. The CDR3 length is 16 residues. Germline assignment: CDR1 LGHDT and CDR2 YNNKEL (reference sequence). The V segment lost 3 bases and the J segment 2 bases; nucleotides outside the gene matches: 9.

This clone has only one observation. J is TRBJ2-7 and V is TRBV13; 11 bases are a match to TRBD2. The CDR3 length is 15 residues. V lost 5 bases, J lost 4 bases, and 7 bases stayed unmatched. Germline V lookup: CDR1 PRHDT, CDR2 FYEKMQ (reference sequence). CDR3 amino acids: CASSTKTSGEYEQYF. CDR3 nucleotide sequence: TGTGCCAGCAGCACAAAGACTAGCGGGGAATACGAGCAGTACTTC.

The chain is built from TRBV28 and TRBJ2-2, with TRBD2 matching 8 bases. V dropped 2 bases and J dropped 1; count of bases not matched to a gene: 9. The CDR3 runs to 18 residues. The germline CDR1 and CDR2 sequences are MDHEN and SYDVKM. The CDR3 loop is CASSLMVGLAGNTGELFF. Written as DNA, the CDR3 is TGTGCCAGCAGTTTAATGGTAGGGCTAGCGGGGAACACCGGGGAGCTGTTTTTT.

This sequence joins TRBV4-1 and TRBJ1-2; TRBD1 might be the D (5 bases). This CDR3 spans 17 amino acids. Trimming cost V 0 bases and J 3 bases, with 17 bases left between them. Germline values: CDR1 MGHRA, CDR2 YSYEKL. The CDR3 DNA is TGCGCCAGCAGCCAAGAATTTCGGCCAGGGAACGACTATGGCTACACCTTC. Its translation: CASSQEFRPGNDYGYTF.

The rearrangement uses TRBV6-1 and TRBJ2-7; D is ambiguous. Germline CDR1 is MNHNS and CDR2 is SASEGT. V lost 0 bases, J lost 7 bases, and 7 bases lay in between. The CDR3 contains 12 residues. The CDR3 sequence is CASSEAPTEQYF. The CDR3, as DNA: TGTGCCAGCAGTGAAGCGCCGACAGAGCAGTACTTC.

This clone was observed once. The chain employs TRBV5-1 and TRBJ1-3, with D possibly matching TRBD1 (5 bases). Germline CDR1 and CDR2: SGHRS and YFSETQ. The CDR3 totals 18 residues. V shed 4 bases and J shed 0 bases, with 20 bases lying between them. The CDR3 DNA sequence: TGCGCCAGCAGCCTGGACTCAGGGCTTTCCTTCTCTGGAAACACCATATATTTT. It yields the protein CASSLDSGLSFSGNTIYF.

The V gene is TRBV12-3 or TRBV12-4, the J gene TRBJ2-4; D gene ambiguous. V lost 6 bases to trimming and J lost 5 bases, with 11 bases between them. The CDR3 consists of 13 residues. The CDR3 region is CASSLPIENIQYF. CDR3 coding DNA: TGTGCCAGCAGCCTACCTATAGAAAACATTCAGTACTTC.

This chain uses TRBV7-2 with TRBJ1-6, with 9 nucleotides matching TRBD1. Germline lookup yields CDR1 SGHTA and CDR2 FQGNSA. V gave up 5 bases and J gave up 6 bases; unmatched junction bases: 14. This CDR3 is 18 amino acids long. This chain's CDR3 is CASSPFPWGTGSNSPLHF. CDR3 DNA: TGTGCCAGCAGCCCATTCCCCTGGGGGACAGGGTCTAATTCACCCCTCCACTTT.

The V call is TRBV18, the J call TRBJ1-4; D gene uncertain. The V and J ends lost 6 bases and 2 bases respectively, with 10 bases between them. Germline V CDR1 and CDR2: KGHSH, LQKENI. The CDR3 length is 14 residues. The CDR3 region has the DNA TGTGCCAGCTCCACAACAGAGACTAATGAAAAACTGTTTTTT. It encodes CASSTTETNEKLFF.

This clone was seen a handful of times. CDR3 sequence reads: CSASEDRGQEKLFF. DNA for the CDR3: TGCAGTGCTAGTGAAGACAGGGGGCAGGAAAAACTGTTTTTT. The chain is built from TRBV20-1 and TRBJ1-4, with 10 bases fitting TRBD1. Trimming cost V 3 bases and J 8 bases; bases outside gene matches: 6. There are 14 residues in the CDR3. Germline V CDR1 and CDR2: DFQATT, SNEGSKA (reference sequence).

V gene TRBV18 combines with J gene TRBJ2-7, with 11 positions matching TRBD2. Germline loops: CDR1 KGHSH, CDR2 LQKENI. Trimming removed 5 bases from V and 0 bases from J; junction bases left unmatched: 12. The CDR3 length is 18 residues. The CDR3 sequence is CASSATYTTSGSSYEQYF. DNA for the CDR3: TGTGCCAGCTCAGCGACTTATACAACTAGCGGGAGCTCCTACGAGCAGTACTTC.

The genes are TRBV18 and TRBJ2-5; D possibly corresponds to TRBD1 (6 bases). The ends were cut back, 2 bases at V and 1 base at J, with 11 bases in the middle. The germline CDR1 and CDR2 sequences are KGHSH and LQKENI. This CDR3 spans 15 amino acids. The CDR3 spells CASSPVRTAQETQYF. The CDR3 coding sequence is TGTGCCAGCTCACCAGTCCGGACAGCCCAAGAGACCCAGTACTTC.

CDR3 nucleotide sequence: TGTGCCAGCAGCCCCGGGACTAGGAGGTCAGATACGCAGTATTTT. Protein: CASSPGTRRSDTQYF. V and J are TRBV5-6 and TRBJ2-3, with 8 positions matching TRBD2. This CDR3 is built from 15 residues. With 4 bases clipped from V and 4 bases from J, the junction kept 8 bases outside the gene matches. Germline CDR1 SGHDT, CDR2 YYEEEE.

The chain has TRBV5-6 and TRBJ2-7, with TRBD1 matching 8 bases. The V and J ends lost 4 bases and 6 bases, in that order; junction bases with no gene match: 15. CDR1 is SGHDT and CDR2 is YYEEEE in the germline V gene. CDR3 length: 16 amino acids. The CDR3 DNA reads TGTGCCAGCAGCGTCCTCCACCGGACAGGGATGGCCGAGCAGTACTTC. This encodes CASSVLHRTGMAEQYF.

The chain has TRBV6-5 and TRBJ1-1; 7 nucleotides align to TRBD1. V trimming: 6 bases; J trimming: 3 bases; junction bases outside the gene matches: 4. CDR3 length: 13 residues. CDR1 MNHEY and CDR2 SVGAGI come from the germline V gene. CDR3 DNA sequence: TGTGCCAGCAGCTCCGACAGGGACACTGAAGCTTTCTTT. This encodes CASSSDRDTEAFF.

The rearrangement links TRBV6-5 to TRBJ2-1, with 8 bases identical to TRBD1. With V trimmed by 5 bases and J by 4 bases, 7 bases remained unmatched. CDR3 size: 15 residues. Germline V gene sequence: CDR1 MNHEY, CDR2 SVGAGI. The DNA of the CDR3 is TGTGCCAGCAGTCATGGACAGGGAACTTACAATGAGCAGTTCTTC. Translating it yields CASSHGQGTYNEQFF.

The rearrangement uses TRBV10-3 and TRBJ1-2; 7 bases map to TRBD1. This CDR3 comprises 15 residues. The germline CDR1 and CDR2 sequences are ENHRY and SYGVKD. Trimming took 5 bases from V and 2 from J; bases not matched to a gene: 8. CDR3 DNA sequence: TGTGCCATCAGTAAAGCCGGGACAGAGAACTATGGCTACACCTTC. The encoded protein is CAISKAGTENYGYTF.